The 11 T cell receptor beta chains listed next were all sequenced from one sample in a study of T-cell reconstitution after alpha-beta-depleted transplantation in children. It was with unique molecular identifiers that the TCRbeta library was prepared. TCRdb ran MiXCR on the PCR reads and lists one entry per CDR3 protein. The sample has a few hundred thousand distinct CDR3 sequences; roughly 15% are singletons. The sample in question was PBMCs, mostly from graft donor cells, obtained 360 days after TCRalphabeta/CD19-depleted stem cell transplant. The receptor set was obtained from a boy in the first two years of life who had a stem cell transplant for Wiskott-Aldrich syndrome, so the T cells may come from the graft donor.

The chain recombines TRBV7-2 with TRBJ1-1; D unclear. The germline CDR1 and CDR2 sequences are SGHTA and FQGNSA. V lost 5 bases and J lost 0, with 13 bases in between. This CDR3 is 15 amino acids long. The CDR3 loop reads CASSIQTGVNTEAFF. The CDR3 DNA follows: TGTGCCAGCAGCATTCAAACCGGGGTGAACACTGAAGCTTTCTTT.

The chain joins TRBV15 to TRBJ2-7; D remains unclear. Germline CDR1 reads LNHNV; CDR2 reads YYDKDF (reference sequence). V was clipped by 3 bases and J by 7 bases, with 13 bases between them. This CDR3 is 13 amino acids long. The CDR3 DNA sequence: TGTGCCACCAGCAGCACTTTTCACTGGGAGCAGTACTTC. The encoded protein is CATSSTFHWEQYF.

This clonotype was recorded a few times. The rearrangement uses TRBV12-3 or TRBV12-4 and TRBJ1-5; 7 nucleotides line up with TRBD1. Trimming removed 5 bases from V and 7 bases from J; junction bases left unmatched: 14. This CDR3 region has 16 residues. Written as DNA, the CDR3 is TGTGCCAGCAGTCCCTCAGGAAGGGGGCGAAGACAGCCCCAGCATTTT. It translates to CASSPSGRGRRQPQHF.

V gene TRBV5-1 combines with J gene TRBJ1-1; tentative D call: TRBD1 (5 bases). This CDR3 comprises 13 residues. Trimming stripped 6 bases from V and 1 base from J, with 10 bases between. The V gene's germline CDR1 is SGHRS and CDR2 YFSETQ. The DNA for the CDR3 is TGCGCCAGCATGTGGGGGAGGAACACTGAAGCTTTCTTT. As protein: CASMWGRNTEAFF.

The rearrangement joins TRBV4-1 to TRBJ2-4, with unresolved D. Looked up from germline, CDR1 is MGHRA and CDR2 is YSYEKL. This CDR3 region has 14 residues. The V and J ends lost 1 base and 2 bases respectively, with 6 bases between them. The CDR3: CASSQGLTKNIQYF. Written as DNA, the CDR3 is TGCGCCAGCAGCCAAGGCCTAACCAAAAACATTCAGTACTTC.

This clonotype turned up a few times. V usage is TRBV27 and J usage is TRBJ2-3; TRBD2 agrees at 7 bases. The CDR3 has 15 amino acids. V was pared by 4 bases and J by 6 bases, with 10 bases of the junction left unmatched. Germline V lookup: CDR1 MNHEY, CDR2 SMNVEV (reference sequence). CDR3 DNA sequence: TGTGCCAGCAGTTCCTCCAAAACCGGGGGGGATACGCAGTATTTT. Its protein is CASSSSKTGGDTQYF.

This chain connects TRBV5-1 to TRBJ2-5, with D unclear. V was pared by 3 bases and J by 2 bases, with 11 bases between. CDR3 size: 14 residues. CDR1 and CDR2 from the germline V gene are SGHRS and YFSETQ. CDR3 coding DNA: TGCGCCAGCAGCTCGGCGTGGATTCAAGAGACCCAGTACTTC. Amino acid sequence: CASSSAWIQETQYF.

This clonotype was counted between two and nine times. The V call is TRBV5-1, the J call TRBJ2-3; TRBD2 is a possible D gene (6 bases). Trimming stripped 10 bases from V and 2 bases from J, with 14 bases between. Germline lookup yields CDR1 SGHRS and CDR2 YFSETQ. CDR3 length equals 13 residues. In nucleotides, the CDR3 is TGCGCCGGCGGGCGGGATATCACAGATACGCAGTATTTT. Protein product: CAGGRDITDTQYF.

The genes are TRBV6-2 or TRBV6-3 and TRBJ2-1; D is unclear. V was clipped by 3 bases and J by 4 bases, with 16 bases between them. Germline-derived CDR1 and CDR2 are MNHEY and SVGEGT. The CDR3 extends over 16 amino acids. The CDR3 loop is CASSYIPGTGYNEQFF. Here the CDR3 DNA reads TGTGCCAGCAGTTATATCCCCGGCACTGGATACAATGAGCAGTTCTTC.

The chain has TRBV7-2 and TRBJ2-7, with 7 positions matching TRBD2. J gave up 0 bases and V 1 base, and 3 bases lay outside the gene matches. There are 15 residues in the CDR3. Per germline, CDR1 SGHTA and CDR2 FQGNSA. The CDR3 DNA sequence: TGTGCCAGCAGCTTAGTCAGGGACTACTCCTACGAGCAGTACTTC. Its translation: CASSLVRDYSYEQYF.

The chain combines TRBV28 with TRBJ2-1; possibly TRBD2 for D (5 bases). Germline-derived CDR1 and CDR2 are MDHEN and SYDVKM. The CDR3 consists of 15 residues. Trimming cost V 7 bases and J 4 bases, with 17 bases left between them. The CDR3 DNA is TGTGCCAGCACCCTTAGCGCGCATCCATACAATGAGCAGTTCTTC. Translation: CASTLSAHPYNEQFF.